The next 20 T cell receptor beta chains were all read from a single sample in a study of blood T cells in healthy people across ages. A J-beta primer mix and a sample-barcoded 5' primer were used in a second PCR of roughly 6 to 11 cycles. TCRdb ran MiXCR on the 5' RACE reads and lists one entry per CDR3 protein. The sample contains about 780,000 distinct CDR3 sequences, about half of which appear only once. The specimen was blood. The receptors shown here come from a man older than 75 in good health.

This clonotype was detected only a few times. The V gene is TRBV21-1, the J gene TRBJ2-7; TRBD1 reflects the table's D call only, with no check against the DNA. TRBV21-1 is shown as a pseudogene. The length of the CDR3 is 14 residues. CDR3 residues: CASSMGVATYEQYF. For the CDR3, the DNA is TGTGCCAGCAGCATGGGGGTGGCGACCTACGAGCAGTACTTC.

The rearrangement links TRBV7-2 to TRBJ2-1, with 9 bases matching TRBD1. Per the germline V gene, CDR1 is SGHTA and CDR2 is FQGNSA. CDR3 size: 15 residues. Trimming cost V 5 bases and J 6 bases; bases outside gene matches: 8. CDR3 DNA sequence: TGTGCCAGCAGCCAGGACAGGGGTGCTCTCAATGAGCAGTTCTTC. Its translation: CASSQDRGALNEQFF.

The chain is built from TRBV5-1 and TRBJ2-3; D tentatively fits TRBD1 or TRBD2 (6 bases each). CDR1 and CDR2 (germline): SGHRS, YFSETQ. V was cut by 1 base and J by 4 bases, with 13 bases left in between. The CDR3 has 15 residues. The CDR3, as DNA: TGCGCCAGCAGCTTGAGGGGGGCCGAGTCAGATACGCAGTATTTT. Its translation: CASSLRGAESDTQYF. Full variable domain (remainder filled in from reference TRBV5-1 and TRBJ2-3): KAGVTQTPRYLIKTRGQQVTLSCSPISGHRSVSWYQQTPGQGLQFLFEYFSETQRNKGNFPGRFSGRQFSNSRSEMNVSTLELGDSALYLCASSLRGAESDTQYFGPGTRLTVL.

As for this clonotype: A read error is possible here, since a much larger clone lies one base away. V and J are TRBV2 and TRBJ2-5; 8 nucleotides agree with TRBD1. The J call is doubtful: the DNA matches TRBJ2-7 better. Germline V gene sequence: CDR1 SNHLY, CDR2 FYNNEI. The CDR3 length is 13 residues. The chain's CDR3 is CASTGQGNYEQYF. In nucleotides, the CDR3 is TGTGCCAGCACCGGACAGGGAAACTACGAGCAGTACTTC.

This chain uses TRBV5-1 with TRBJ2-2; tentative D call: TRBD1 (6 bases). Trimming shortened V by 3 bases and J by 6 bases, and 9 bases separated the two germline ends. From germline, CDR1 is SGHRS and CDR2 YFSETQ. The CDR3 totals 13 residues. The CDR3 spells CASSSAGAGELFF. The CDR3 nucleotides read TGCGCCAGCAGCTCCGCAGGGGCCGGGGAGCTGTTTTTT.

This clonotype was counted ten times or more. The J gene is TRBJ2-5, the V gene TRBV6-2 or TRBV6-3; D remains unclear. Trimming removed 6 bases from V and 2 bases from J, with 10 bases in between. The V gene's germline CDR1 is MNHEY and CDR2 SVGEGT. The CDR3 totals 13 residues. The CDR3 reads CASRSSAQETQYF. The CDR3, as DNA: TGTGCCAGCAGGTCGAGCGCGCAAGAGACCCAGTACTTC.

At least ten counts were recorded for this clonotype. The CDR3 region has the DNA TGTGCCAGCAGGAGTAGCGGGAGGGCCTACGAGCAGTACTTC. This gives the protein CASRSSGRAYEQYF. The V and J genes are TRBV28 and TRBJ2-7; TRBD2 agrees at 11 bases. Germline-derived CDR1 and CDR2 are MDHEN and SYDVKM. V gave up 6 bases and J gave up 2 bases; unmatched junction bases: 3. There are 14 residues in the CDR3.

J is TRBJ2-1 and V is TRBV29-1, with D perhaps being TRBD1 or TRBD2 (5 bases each). The CDR3 is 15 amino acids. Germline CDR1 reads SQVTM; CDR2 reads ANQGSEA. The ends were cut back, 7 bases at V and 2 bases at J, with 18 bases in the middle. The CDR3, as DNA: TGCAGCGCGCGGCGGACAAGCGGACCCTACAATGAGCAGTTCTTC. It specifies CSARRTSGPYNEQFF.

V and J are TRBV24-1 and TRBJ1-2, with D uncertain. V was trimmed by 3 bases and J by 0 bases, leaving 7 bases between them. Germline V gene lookup returns CDR1 KGHDR and CDR2 SFDVKD. The CDR3 spans 14 residues. CDR3 sequence: CATSDVGANYGYTF. The CDR3 DNA reads TGTGCCACCAGTGATGTGGGAGCTAACTATGGCTACACCTTC.

Only a few counts were recorded for this clonotype. The chain has TRBV6-2 or TRBV6-3 and TRBJ1-2; D remains ambiguous. Germline CDR1 and CDR2: MNHEY and SVGEGT. V was trimmed by 3 bases and J by 2 bases, leaving 7 bases between them. This CDR3 comprises 13 residues. CDR3 protein: CASSYDGNYGYTF. As DNA, the CDR3 is TGTGCCAGCAGTTATGACGGCAACTATGGCTACACCTTC.

The chain combines TRBV28 with TRBJ2-3; 9 positions agree with TRBD2. Germline CDR1 MDHEN, CDR2 SYDVKM. This CDR3 has 18 amino acids. Losses at the gene ends were 4 bases for V and 6 bases for J; bases not matched to a gene: 17. The CDR3 is CASSSSGAGGPRGDTQYF. The CDR3 DNA sequence: TGTGCCAGCAGTTCTAGCGGGGCGGGAGGGCCAAGAGGCGATACGCAGTATTTT.

This clonotype was counted between two and nine times. The chain combines TRBV4-3 with TRBJ2-5; 7 positions match TRBD2. With 1 base clipped from V and 5 bases from J, the junction kept 7 bases outside the gene matches. Per germline, CDR1 LGHNA and CDR2 YSLEER. This CDR3 has 15 amino acids. This CDR3 is CASSQGGSAWETQYF. The DNA of the CDR3 is TGCGCCAGCAGCCAAGGCGGGAGCGCATGGGAGACCCAGTACTTC.

This clonotype was observed once. The chain links TRBV11-2 to TRBJ1-5; the D gene is possibly TRBD1 (6 bases). Trimming pared 5 bases from V and 1 base from J, leaving 12 bases between. The V gene's germline CDR1 is SGHAT and CDR2 FQNNGV. The CDR3 loop spans 15 amino acids. In DNA form, the CDR3 reads TGTGCCAGCAGCCCAAGTCAGGGGAGCAATCAGCCCCAGCATTTT. Translation gives CASSPSQGSNQPQHF.

The chain has TRBV6-5 and TRBJ1-6; a weak D match, TRBD1 (6 bases). V gave up 3 bases and J gave up 4 bases, with 10 bases separating them. The CDR3 has 15 amino acids. Germline CDR1 and CDR2: MNHEY and SVGAGI. Written as DNA, the CDR3 is TGTGCCAGCAGTTATTTGACAGGTTATAATTCACCCCTCCACTTT. Protein sequence: CASSYLTGYNSPLHF.

The J gene is TRBJ2-1, the V gene TRBV6-2 or TRBV6-3, with D hard to call. The CDR3 consists of 15 residues. V was trimmed by 2 bases and J by 2 bases, leaving 10 bases between them. Germline CDR1 reads MNHEY; CDR2 reads SVGEGT. CDR3 bases: TGTGCCAGCAGTTACACGCGGACCACCTACAATGAGCAGTTCTTC. Its translation is CASSYTRTTYNEQFF.

V usage is TRBV20-1 and J usage is TRBJ2-1, with D maybe TRBD2 (5 bases). The assigned J gene may be wrong: the sequence end matches TRBJ2-7 better. The CDR3 loop spans 14 amino acids. CDR1 is DFQATT, CDR2 SNEGSKA, per germline (reference sequence). The CDR3 coding sequence is TGCAGTGCTAGAGTGGGTGGGAGCTACAATGAGCAGTACTTC. The encoded protein is CSARVGGSYNEQYF.

CDR3 DNA: TGTGCCAGCAGCCAACGAGGACAGGGAAACATTCAGTACTTC. Protein: CASSQRGQGNIQYF. The rearrangement links TRBV3-1 to TRBJ2-4, with 8 positions matching TRBD1. The CDR3 totals 14 residues. J was trimmed by 6 bases and V by 2 bases; bases with no gene match: 3. Germline lookup yields CDR1 LGHDT and CDR2 YNNKEL (reference sequence). Full variable domain (outside the CDR3, taken from reference TRBV3-1 and TRBJ2-4): DTAVSQTPKYLVTQMGNDKSIKCEQNLGHDTMYWYKQDSKKFLKIMFSYNNKELIINETVPNRFSPKSPDKAHLNLHINSLELGDSAVYFCASSQRGQGNIQYFGAGTRLSVL.

The chain has TRBV20-1 and TRBJ2-5, with D perhaps matching TRBD2 (5 bases). Germline-derived CDR1 and CDR2 are DFQATT and SNEGSKA (reference sequence). Between the trimmed V and J ends, which lost 3 bases and 11 bases, there was a span of 19 bases. The CDR3 extends over 13 amino acids. The DNA for the CDR3 is TGCAGTGCTAGTTCTCCCCGAGGGAATGGGCAGTACTTC. This sequence encodes CSASSPRGNGQYF.

This chain uses TRBV28 with TRBJ2-4; D unclear. This CDR3 has 13 residues. V was pared by 3 bases and J by 2 bases, with 5 bases between. Germline assignment: CDR1 MDHEN and CDR2 SYDVKM. CDR3 bases: TGTGCCAGCAGTTTGGCATCCAAAAACATTCAGTACTTC. This gives the protein CASSLASKNIQYF. The full variable domain, its missing parts supplied by reference TRBV28 and TRBJ2-4, is DVKVTQSSRYLVKRTGEKVFLECVQDMDHENMFWYRQDPGLGLRLIYFSYDVKMKEKGDIPEGYSVSREKKERFSLILESASTNQTSMYLCASSLASKNIQYFGAGTRLSVL.

The chain joins TRBV7-2 to TRBJ2-3; D possibly corresponds to TRBD1 (5 bases). This CDR3 is 14 amino acids long. Deletions cut 1 base from V and 6 bases from J, with 11 bases between. Germline lookup yields CDR1 SGHTA and CDR2 FQGNSA. The CDR3 protein is CASSLGGDMDTQYF. DNA for the CDR3: TGTGCCAGCAGCTTAGGGGGCGACATGGATACGCAGTATTTT.